Sequencing of this TCR beta chain was carried out in a study of neurological immune-mediated disorders. Overall study results and limits: When the repertoires were grouped phylogenetically, those of 18 of the 34 multiple sclerosis patients came together in a single cluster of related CDR3 sequences, which points to a possible repertoire-level signature.

As to this clonotype: No antigen is known for it.

The authors made cDNA by 5'RACE with 10-nucleotide random UMIs. TCRdb itself ran the 5' RACE reads through MiXCR, one entry per CDR3 protein. The sample yields some 43,000 distinct CDR3 sequences, more than 2% seen once. The receptor was derived from a man aged 30 to 45 with multiple sclerosis. Sequences were obtained from PBMCs.

CDR3 in DNA: TGTGCCAGTATCCGGACTAGCGGCGCCACAGATACGCAGTATTTT. It yields the protein CASIRTSGATDTQYF. The genes are TRBV19 and TRBJ2-3, with 10 bases matching TRBD2. CDR1 is LNHDA, CDR2 SQIVND, per germline (reference sequence). This CDR3 has 15 amino acids. Unmatched junction bases numbered 6, after V lost 7 bases and J lost 2 bases. Based on the CDR3 plus reference TRBV19 and TRBJ2-3, the full variable domain is DGGITQSPKYLFRKEGQNVTLSCEQNLNHDAMYWYRQDPGQGLRLIYYSQIVNDFQKGDIAEGYSVSREKKESFPLTVTSAQKNPTAFYLCASIRTSGATDTQYFGPGTRLTVL.